This T cell receptor (beta chain) was retrieved from a study of Tregs in tolerant kidney transplant recipients. Produced via immunoSEQ multiplex PCR; TCRdb's table is partial and in-frame only. The sample carries over 85,000 clones, roughly 93% recorded once. Germline lookup yields CDR1 SGHRS and CDR2 YFSETQ. J gave up 10 bases and V 2 bases, and 3 bases lay outside the gene matches. This CDR3 contains 12 residues. Sequenced material: CD4+ T cells from blood, taken before the transplant. The receptor was derived from a human donor who received a combined kidney and bone marrow transplant. V gene TRBV5-1 combines with J gene TRBJ2-1, with TRBD2 matching 7 bases. CDR3 loop: CASSFGAGEQFF. CDR3 DNA sequence: TGCGCCAGCAGCTTCGGAGCGGGGGAGCAGTTCTTC.